This paragraph covers one TCR beta chain sequence. Its antigen is unidentified. Primers for the PCR totalled 60 Vbeta and 13 Jbeta. Repertoires were generated with immunoSEQ multiplex PCR, while TCRdb's copy carries only in-frame clones and drops some. Of around 70,000 clones detected, 60% to 75% appear once; the ten largest clones hold 9.5% to 15%. The sample belongs to a study of cytomegalovirus exposure and HLA in healthy donors. Study-level background: Most donors, around 81% of over 300 genotyped, fell in the Caucasian-associated ancestry cluster. Study-level points and caveats: It was fewer than 200 TCR beta chains that were listed as cytomegalovirus-associated. In a later analysis, a missense DCLRE1C variant was linked to TCR beta V- and J-gene trimming.

This TCR derives from a man between 65 and 85 years old in good health and CMV-seronegative. Sequenced material: PBMCs.

As DNA, the CDR3 is TGTGCCAGCAGCCCGGACAGGGCGGGCGGTAATGAAAAACTGTTTTTT. It encodes CASSPDRAGGNEKLFF. The chain carries TRBV7-9 and TRBJ1-4; 8 bases align to TRBD1. This CDR3 contains 16 residues. The germline gives CDR1 SEHNR, CDR2 FQNEAQ (reference sequence). V dropped 5 bases and J dropped 4; count of bases not matched to a gene: 9.